This T cell receptor beta chain comes out of a study of T cell repertoires in cytomegalovirus infection. The overall study: CMV infection and matching HLA type were both indicated by public TCR beta signatures.

After removal of 1 base from V and 7 bases from J, the junction contained 10 bases not matched to a gene. CDR1 is SGHVS and CDR2 is FQNEAQ in the germline V gene. The CDR3 spans 16 residues. TCRdb reprocessed the reads via MiXCR and lists one record per CDR3 protein. The table has about 770,000 distinct CDR3 sequences, about 28% seen once. With regard to this clonotype: Its antigen is undetermined.

The receptor's source is a human donor in good health (CMV status not recorded). Some clones in this sample may be carry-over from other donors' samples. This chain joins TRBV7-8 and TRBJ1-2; 9 bases are a match to TRBD1. The sequencing here drew on cultured CD8+ T cells from PBMCs, taken from culture after CMV antigen stimulation. The DNA of the CDR3 is TGTGCCAGCAGCTTAGTCATCCGGGACAGGGTCGCTGGCTACACCTTC. Its translation is CASSLVIRDRVAGYTF.